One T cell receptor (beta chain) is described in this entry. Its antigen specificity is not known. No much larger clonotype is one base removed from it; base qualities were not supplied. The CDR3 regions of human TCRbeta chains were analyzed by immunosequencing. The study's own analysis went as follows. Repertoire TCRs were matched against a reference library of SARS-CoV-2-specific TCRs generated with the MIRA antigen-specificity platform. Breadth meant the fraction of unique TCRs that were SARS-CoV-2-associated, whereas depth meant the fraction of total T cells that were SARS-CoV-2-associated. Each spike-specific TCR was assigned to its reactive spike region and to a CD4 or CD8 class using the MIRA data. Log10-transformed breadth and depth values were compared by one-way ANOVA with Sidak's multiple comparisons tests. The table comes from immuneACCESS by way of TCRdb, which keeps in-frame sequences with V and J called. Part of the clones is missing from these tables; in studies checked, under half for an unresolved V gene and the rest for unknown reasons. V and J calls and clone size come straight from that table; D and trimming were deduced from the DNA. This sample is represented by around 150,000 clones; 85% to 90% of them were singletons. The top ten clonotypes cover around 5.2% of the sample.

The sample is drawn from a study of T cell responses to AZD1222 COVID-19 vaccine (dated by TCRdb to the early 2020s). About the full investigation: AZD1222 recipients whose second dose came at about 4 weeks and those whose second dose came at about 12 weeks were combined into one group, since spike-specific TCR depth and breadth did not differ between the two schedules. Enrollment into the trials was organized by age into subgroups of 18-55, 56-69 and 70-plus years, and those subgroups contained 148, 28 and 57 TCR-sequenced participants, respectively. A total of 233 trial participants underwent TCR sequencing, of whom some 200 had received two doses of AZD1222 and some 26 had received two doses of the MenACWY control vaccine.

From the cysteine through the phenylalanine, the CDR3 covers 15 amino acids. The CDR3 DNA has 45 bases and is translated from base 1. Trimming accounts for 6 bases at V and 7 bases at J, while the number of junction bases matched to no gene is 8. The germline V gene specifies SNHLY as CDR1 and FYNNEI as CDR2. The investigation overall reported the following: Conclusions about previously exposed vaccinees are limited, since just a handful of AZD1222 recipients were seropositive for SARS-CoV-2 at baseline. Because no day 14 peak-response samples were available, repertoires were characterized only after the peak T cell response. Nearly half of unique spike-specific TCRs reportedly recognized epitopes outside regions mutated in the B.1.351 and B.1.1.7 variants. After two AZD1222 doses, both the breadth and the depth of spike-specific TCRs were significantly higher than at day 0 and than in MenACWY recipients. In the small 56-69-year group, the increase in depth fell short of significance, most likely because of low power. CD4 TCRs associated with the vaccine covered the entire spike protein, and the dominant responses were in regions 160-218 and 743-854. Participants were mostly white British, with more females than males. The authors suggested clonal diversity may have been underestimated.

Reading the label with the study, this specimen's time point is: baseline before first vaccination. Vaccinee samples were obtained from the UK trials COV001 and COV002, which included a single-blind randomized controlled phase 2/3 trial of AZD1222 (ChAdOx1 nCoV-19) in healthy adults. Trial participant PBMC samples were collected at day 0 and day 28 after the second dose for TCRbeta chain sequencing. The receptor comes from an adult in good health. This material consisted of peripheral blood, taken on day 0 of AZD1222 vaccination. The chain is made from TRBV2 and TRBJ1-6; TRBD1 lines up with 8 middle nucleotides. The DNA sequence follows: TGTGCCAGCAGAGAACGGACAGGGATCAATTCACCCCTCCACTTT. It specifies CASRERTGINSPLHF.